The 22 T cell receptor beta chains below were found in one sample sequenced in a study of CXCR3-negative and CXCR3-positive naive CD8 T cells. Findings and limits, study-wide: Higher TRB CDR3 hydrophobicity marked CXCR3-positive naive cells relative to CXCR3-negative naive cells.

No antigen is known for these receptors. UMI-labeled 5' RACE yielded the TRB cDNA libraries. TCRdb reprocessed the 5' RACE reads and reports one entry per CDR3 protein, with no DNA. In all, the sample yields more than 80,000 distinct CDR3 sequences. Sample: naive CXCR3+ CD8+ T cells from blood. The sample's subset: CD45RO-CCR7+CD27+CD95- naive CD8+ T cells expressing CXCR3 (TNR3+). These TCRs come from a human donor in good health. Some clones in this sample may be carry-over from other donors' samples.

The J gene is TRBJ2-5, the V gene TRBV11-2; TCRdb returns TRBD1, unconfirmable since there is no DNA. This CDR3 contains 15 residues. Germline loops: CDR1 SGHAT, CDR2 FQNNGV. Here the CDR3 reads CASRWRGAVEETQYF. The variable domain in full, completed from reference TRBV11-2 and TRBJ2-5, reads EAGVAQSPRYKIIEKRQSVAFWCNPISGHATLYWYQQILGQGPKLLIQFQNNGVVDDSQLPKDRFSAERLKGVDSTLKIQPAKLEDSAVYLCASRWRGAVEETQYFGPGTRLLVL.

The chain combines TRBV7-9 with TRBJ1-3; TCRdb's D call, TRBD1, is unchecked because there is no DNA. The CDR3 contains 15 residues. Germline loops: CDR1 SEHNR, CDR2 FQNEAQ (reference sequence). CDR3 protein: CASSSQDHSGNTIYF.

This chain connects TRBV4-2 to TRBJ1-2; TCRdb reports TRBD1, a call that lacks DNA to check it against. The CDR3 totals 12 residues. Germline V gives CDR1 LGHNA, CDR2 YNFKEQ. The CDR3 loop reads CATSQGLYGYTF.

V and J are TRBV4-1 and TRBJ1-6; the TCRdb call, TRBD1, lacks DNA for checking. CDR1 MGHRA and CDR2 YSYEKL come from the germline V gene. The CDR3 spans 18 residues. The CDR3 sequence: CASSPRWRGEGLNSPLHF.

V is TRBV5-5 and J is TRBJ2-1; with no DNA, the TCRdb D assignment of TRBD1 cannot be verified. The CDR3 runs 16 residues. Germline V CDR1 and CDR2: SGHKS, YYEKEE (reference sequence). CDR3 sequence: CASSLSGESSYNEQFF.

The gene calls are TRBV7-9 and TRBJ1-1; checking the TCRdb D call of TRBD1 is not possible without DNA. Germline lookup yields CDR1 SEHNR and CDR2 FQNEAQ (reference sequence). This CDR3 comprises 17 residues. This chain's CDR3 is CASSLMGGFGMNTEAFF. Based on the CDR3 plus reference TRBV7-9 and TRBJ1-1, the full variable domain is DTGVSQNPRHKITKRGQNVTFRCDPISEHNRLYWYRQTLGQGPEFLTYFQNEAQLEKSRLLSDRFSAERPKGSFSTLEIQRTEQGDSAMYLCASSLMGGFGMNTEAFFGQGTRLTVV.

The chain couples TRBV7-9 to TRBJ2-7; the D call of TRBD1 rests on TCRdb alone, since no DNA is present to check it. The germline CDR1 and CDR2 sequences are SEHNR and FQNEAQ (reference sequence). The CDR3 runs 14 residues. CDR3 region: CASSPWTASYEQYF.

CDR3 protein: CASSQENAGGTYEQYF. The chain recombines TRBV4-1 with TRBJ2-7; TCRdb's D call, TRBD2, is unchecked because there is no DNA. The germline V gene encodes CDR1 MGHRA and CDR2 YSYEKL. This CDR3 has 16 amino acids.

The chain recombines TRBV29-1 with TRBJ1-1; TCRdb designates TRBD1, a call that cannot be tested without DNA. There are 12 residues in the CDR3. CDR1 and CDR2 from the germline V gene are SQVTM and ANQGSEA. The CDR3 sequence is CSVIPGETEAFF.

The CDR3 loop is CSARDLGTGDSYEQYF. The chain recombines TRBV20-1 with TRBJ2-7; without DNA, the TCRdb call of TRBD1 cannot be checked. The CDR3 is 16 residues long. Germline loops: CDR1 DFQATT, CDR2 SNEGSKA (reference sequence).

This chain connects TRBV9 to TRBJ1-6; TCRdb returns TRBD1, unconfirmable since there is no DNA. The CDR3 consists of 16 residues. Germline loops: CDR1 SGDLS, CDR2 YYNGEE. CDR3 amino acids: CASSEGTVTYNSPLHF.

The V call is TRBV13, the J call TRBJ2-5; as DNA is missing, the TRBD2 call by TCRdb cannot be tested. This CDR3 is built from 15 residues. Germline V gene data show CDR1 as PRHDT and CDR2 as FYEKMQ (reference sequence). This CDR3 is CASSRSRTSGETQYF.

The genes are TRBV7-8 and TRBJ2-4; with no DNA, the TCRdb D assignment of TRBD2 cannot be verified. CDR1 is SGHVS and CDR2 is FQNEAQ in the germline V gene. The CDR3 totals 15 residues. CDR3 sequence reads: CASSLGSGPPDIQYF. Using reference TRBV7-8 and TRBJ2-4 for the parts outside the CDR3, the full variable domain is GAGVSQSPRYKVAKRGQDVALRCDPISGHVSLFWYQQALGQGPEFLTYFQNEAQLDKSGLPSDRFFAERPEGSVSTLKIQRTQQEDSAVYLCASSLGSGPPDIQYFGAGTRLSVL.

The V and J genes are TRBV2 and TRBJ1-1; TCRdb lists TRBD1, though no DNA is available to test this call. This CDR3 region has 16 residues. CDR1 is SNHLY and CDR2 is FYNNEI in the germline V gene. CDR3 residues: CASFSDRVGWKTEAFF.

This chain links TRBV29-1 with TRBJ2-6; TCRdb picks TRBD1, but there is no DNA to check that call. This CDR3 comprises 20 residues. CDR1 is SQVTM and CDR2 is ANQGSEA in the germline V gene. The CDR3 here is CSVEDLPPKTGEAGANVLTF.

The rearrangement links TRBV29-1 to TRBJ2-7. Germline V lookup: CDR1 SQVTM, CDR2 ANQGSEA. This CDR3 comprises 12 residues. The CDR3: CSATTGIYEQYF.

The rearrangement links TRBV12-3 or TRBV12-4 to TRBJ2-1; the D call from TCRdb, TRBD2, cannot be confirmed without DNA. The CDR3 is made up of 15 amino acids. The CDR3 reads CASSRTSGTTPGGFF.

V gene TRBV9 combines with J gene TRBJ2-1. Germline CDR1 is SGDLS and CDR2 is YYNGEE. The CDR3 contains 12 residues. The CDR3 region is CASSGSGNEQFF.

The chain employs TRBV4-1 and TRBJ2-1. This CDR3 region has 13 residues. Looked up from germline, CDR1 is MGHRA and CDR2 is YSYEKL. The CDR3 is CASSQESYNEQFF.

The CDR3 loop reads CASSLWGDEQFF. This chain links TRBV7-9 with TRBJ2-1. Germline V gene data show CDR1 as SEHNR and CDR2 as FQNEAQ (reference sequence). This CDR3 comprises 12 residues.

The chain carries TRBV4-3 and TRBJ1-2; the TCRdb call, TRBD1, lacks DNA for checking. The CDR3 is 16 amino acids. CDR1 is LGHNA, CDR2 YSLEER, per germline. The CDR3 protein is CASSQANRGLHYGYTF.

The chain employs TRBV29-1 and TRBJ2-2; TCRdb selects TRBD2, and the lack of DNA leaves this call unchecked. Per germline, CDR1 SQVTM and CDR2 ANQGSEA. The CDR3 extends over 17 amino acids. The CDR3 here is CSVGLAGGAPNTGELFF.